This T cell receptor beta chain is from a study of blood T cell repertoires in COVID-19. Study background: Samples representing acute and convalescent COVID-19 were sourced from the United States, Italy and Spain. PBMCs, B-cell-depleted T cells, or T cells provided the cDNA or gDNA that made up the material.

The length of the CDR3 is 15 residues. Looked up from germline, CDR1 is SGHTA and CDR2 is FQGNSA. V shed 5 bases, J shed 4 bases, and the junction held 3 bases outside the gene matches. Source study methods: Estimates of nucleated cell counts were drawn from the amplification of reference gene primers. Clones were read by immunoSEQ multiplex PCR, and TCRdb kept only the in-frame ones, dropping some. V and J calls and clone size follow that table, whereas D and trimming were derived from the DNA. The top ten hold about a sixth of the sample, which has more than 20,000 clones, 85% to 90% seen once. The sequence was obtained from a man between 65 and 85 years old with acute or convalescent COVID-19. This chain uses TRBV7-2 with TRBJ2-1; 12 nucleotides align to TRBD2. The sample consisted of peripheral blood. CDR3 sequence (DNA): TGTGCCAGCAGCCTAGGACTAGCGGGGTACAATGAGCAGTTCTTC. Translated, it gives CASSLGLAGYNEQFF.